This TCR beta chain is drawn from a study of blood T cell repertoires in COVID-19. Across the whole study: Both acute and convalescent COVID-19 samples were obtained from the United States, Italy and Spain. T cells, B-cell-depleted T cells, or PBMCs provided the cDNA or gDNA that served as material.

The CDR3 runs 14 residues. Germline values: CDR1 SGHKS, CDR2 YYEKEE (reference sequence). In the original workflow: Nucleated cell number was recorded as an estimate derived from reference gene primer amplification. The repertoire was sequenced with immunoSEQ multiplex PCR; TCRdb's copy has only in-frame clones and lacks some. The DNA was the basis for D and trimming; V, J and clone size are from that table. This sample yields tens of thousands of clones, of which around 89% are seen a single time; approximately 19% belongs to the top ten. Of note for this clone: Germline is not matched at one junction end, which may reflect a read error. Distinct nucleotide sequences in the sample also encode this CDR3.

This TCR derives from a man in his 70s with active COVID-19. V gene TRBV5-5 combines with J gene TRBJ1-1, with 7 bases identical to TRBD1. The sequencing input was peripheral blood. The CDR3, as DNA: TGCGCCAGCAGCTTCCAGGGGGTTGGCACTGAAGCTTTCTTT. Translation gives CASSFQGVGTEAFF.